The 30 T cell receptor beta chains reported below all come from one sample, sequenced in a study of tumor-infiltrating lymphocytes in oesophageal squamous cell carcinoma. TCRdb re-called the PCR reads through MiXCR, storing one row per CDR3 protein. The sample has fewer than 20,000 distinct CDR3 sequences, 35% to 50% seen once; the top ten hold around 26%. The sequencing input was esophageal tumor tissue. These receptors were obtained from a male donor with esophageal squamous cell carcinoma.

J is TRBJ2-4 and V is TRBV7-9; 7 bases are a match to TRBD1. The germline V gene encodes CDR1 SEHNR and CDR2 FQNEAQ (reference sequence). Germline trimming cut 2 bases from V and 5 bases from J; bases unmatched to any gene: 3. The CDR3 is 14 amino acids. DNA for the CDR3: TGTGCCAGCAGCTTAAGAGGGACAGAAAACATTCAGTACTTC. Translated, it gives CASSLRGTENIQYF.

There are many counts of this clonotype. V is TRBV24-1 and J is TRBJ2-1; D unclear. Trimming stripped 9 bases from V and 2 bases from J, with 7 bases between. The CDR3 length is 12 residues. The germline CDR1 and CDR2 sequences are KGHDR and SFDVKD. CDR3 sequence: CATSEAYNEQFF. The DNA for the CDR3 is TGTGCCACCTCAGAGGCCTACAATGAGCAGTTCTTC.

This chain connects TRBV7-2 to TRBJ2-7; 11 positions agree with TRBD2. TRBJ2-5 explains the end of the DNA better; the J call may be wrong. Germline CDR1 and CDR2: SGHTA and FQGNSA. This CDR3 has 16 amino acids. This CDR3 reads CASSFHLAGGGETQYF. Written as DNA, the CDR3 is TGTGCCAGCAGCTTCCATTTAGCGGGGGGGGGAGAGACCCAGTACTTC.

This clonotype was seen ten or more times. The gene calls are TRBV18 and TRBJ2-1; 13 nucleotides align to TRBD2. From germline, CDR1 is KGHSH and CDR2 LQKENI. V shed 4 bases and J 9 bases; nucleotides not matched to a gene: 6. The CDR3 is made up of 15 amino acids. The CDR3 DNA is TGTGCCAGCTCACTGGGGACTAGCGGGAATGGTGAGCAGTTCTTC. Residues: CASSLGTSGNGEQFF.

This clonotype was seen many times. V gene TRBV10-1 combines with J gene TRBJ2-2; D is undetermined. This CDR3 contains 13 residues. The V gene lost 10 bases and the J gene lost 2 bases, with 11 bases spanning the gap. Germline CDR1 reads WNHNN; CDR2 reads SYGVQD (reference sequence). CDR3 in DNA: TGCGCCACCGGCCGTACTAACACCGGGGAGCTGTTTTTT. Its protein is CATGRTNTGELFF.

This clonotype was seen a few times. This chain connects TRBV19 to TRBJ2-1, with 10 bases matching TRBD1. This CDR3 spans 15 amino acids. The V segment lost 2 bases and the J segment 6 bases; nucleotides outside the gene matches: 4. Germline values: CDR1 LNHDA, CDR2 SQIVND (reference sequence). CDR3 amino acids: CASSITGTGVNEQFF. CDR3 in DNA: TGTGCCAGTAGTATAACCGGGACAGGGGTCAATGAGCAGTTCTTC.

This clonotype was recorded many times. The rearrangement links TRBV28 to TRBJ1-2; 7 bases match TRBD1. CDR1 is MDHEN and CDR2 is SYDVKM in the germline V gene. The trim removed 5 bases at V and 1 base at J, leaving 7 bases unmatched. This CDR3 spans 15 amino acids. The CDR3 DNA reads as TGTGCCAGCAGTGCTCAGGGGGGGCATAACTATGGCTACACCTTC. Its translation is CASSAQGGHNYGYTF.

V usage is TRBV11-2 and J usage is TRBJ2-5, with D possibly matching TRBD2 (5 bases). The J call may not be correct, given that the DNA end is closer to TRBJ2-7. Per germline, CDR1 SGHAT and CDR2 FQNNGV. This CDR3 spans 14 amino acids. CDR3 bases: TGTGCCAGCAGCTTAGAGAGGGACTCCTACGAGCAGTACTTC. Translation gives CASSLERDSYEQYF.

This clonotype was seen many times. The chain carries TRBV5-4 and TRBJ2-3, with 9 positions matching TRBD2. The J segment lost 8 bases and the V segment lost 2 bases, leaving 6 bases of the junction unmatched. The CDR3 is made up of 14 amino acids. The V gene's germline CDR1 is SGHNT and CDR2 YYREEE (reference sequence). The CDR3 loop reads CASSFQNSGGTQYF. The CDR3 bases are TGTGCCAGCAGCTTCCAGAATAGCGGGGGTACGCAGTATTTT. The whole variable domain, filled in from reference TRBV5-4 and TRBJ2-3, reads ETGVTQSPTHLIKTRGQQVTLRCSSQSGHNTVSWYQQALGQGPQFIFQYYREEENGRGNFPPRFSGLQFPNYSSELNVNALELDDSALYLCASSFQNSGGTQYFGPGTRLTVL.

This clonotype was seen a few times. V gene TRBV6-1 combines with J gene TRBJ2-1, with D hard to call. CDR3 size: 18 residues. Trimming took off 0 bases at V and 0 bases at J, with 15 bases between the two ends. Germline CDR1 MNHNS, CDR2 SASEGT. In DNA, the CDR3 is TGTGCCAGCAGTGAAGCAGGTATAGGGCTAAGCTCCTACAATGAGCAGTTCTTC. Translation gives CASSEAGIGLSSYNEQFF.

This clonotype appeared many times. The V and J genes are TRBV2 and TRBJ2-6; TRBD1 is a possible D gene (8 bases). Trimming took off 6 bases at V and 0 bases at J, with 12 bases between the two ends. Germline loops: CDR1 SNHLY, CDR2 FYNNEI. This CDR3 is 16 amino acids long. The CDR3 DNA reads as TGTGCCAGCAGAACAGGGGGGGTCTCTGGGGCCAACGTCCTGACTTTC. Amino acids: CASRTGGVSGANVLTF.

This rearrangement joins TRBV6-6 to TRBJ2-5; 8 bases match TRBD1. TRBJ2-1 matches the DNA end more closely, so the J call is doubtful. The CDR3 covers 13 residues. CDR1 is MNHNY, CDR2 SVGAGI, per germline (reference sequence). For the CDR3, the DNA is TGTGCCAGCAGGGATCAGGGGGCCGATGAGCAGTTCTTC. As protein: CASRDQGADEQFF.

DNA of the CDR3: TGTGCCAGCAGCGCGGACTATTTCGGCAATGAGCAGTTCTTC. Its protein is CASSADYFGNEQFF. The V call is TRBV7-3, the J call TRBJ2-1, with D maybe TRBD2 (6 bases). V was clipped by 5 bases and J by 6 bases, with 14 bases between them. CDR1 is SGHTA, CDR2 FQGTGA, per germline. This CDR3 is built from 14 residues.

Ten or more counts support this clonotype. The CDR3 spells CASSFIAGDLSTGELFF. The CDR3 DNA reads TGTGCCAGCAGTTTTATAGCGGGGGACTTGAGCACCGGGGAGCTGTTTTTT. The rearrangement joins TRBV12-3 or TRBV12-4 to TRBJ2-2, with 9 bases identical to TRBD2. After removal of 3 bases from V and 4 bases from J, the junction contained 9 bases not matched to a gene. This CDR3 has 17 residues.

In this sample, this clonotype turned up many times. This chain joins TRBV5-6 and TRBJ2-1; no clear D gene. V lost 6 bases, J lost 8 bases, and 9 bases lay in between. The germline V gene has CDR1 SGHDT and CDR2 YYEEEE. CDR3 length equals 11 residues. The CDR3 sequence is CASTLDYEQFF. The CDR3 DNA is TGTGCCAGCACCCTAGACTATGAGCAGTTCTTC.

This clonotype was counted many times. This chain connects TRBV11-3 to TRBJ2-7; 9 bases are shared with TRBD1. Germline loops: CDR1 SGHNT, CDR2 YENEEA. The CDR3 has 16 amino acids. Losses at the gene ends were 4 bases for V and 4 bases for J; bases not matched to a gene: 11. Written as DNA, the CDR3 is TGTGCCAGCAGCTGGGGGCCCCCGGGACAGGGTTACGAGCAGTACTTC. It is translated as CASSWGPPGQGYEQYF.

This clonotype is labeled as medium-sized. The J gene is TRBJ2-1, the V gene TRBV27; 7 bases are a match to TRBD2. V trimming: 6 bases; J trimming: 7 bases; junction bases outside the gene matches: 12. CDR3 size: 15 residues. Germline values: CDR1 MNHEY, CDR2 SMNVEV (reference sequence). CDR3 sequence: CASRDRGLVVNEQFF. As DNA, the CDR3 is TGTGCCAGCAGAGACAGAGGACTAGTAGTTAATGAGCAGTTCTTC.

The rearrangement links TRBV6-7 to TRBJ1-1, with D possibly called TRBD1 or TRBD2 (5 bases each). The end of the DNA aligns better with TRBJ2-5, so the J call may be wrong. TRBV6-7 is marked as an open reading frame, function uncertain. The CDR3 is 14 residues long. The CDR3 sequence is CASSYSGPQETQYF. In DNA, the CDR3 is TGTGCCAGCAGTTACTCGGGACCCCAAGAGACCCAGTACTTC.

The chain joins TRBV7-4 to TRBJ2-1, with TRBD2 matching over 7 bases. With V trimmed by 8 bases and J by 9 bases, 13 bases remained unmatched. The CDR3 contains 14 residues. Germline CDR1 and CDR2: SGHVT and SQSDAQ. CDR3 protein: CASSLGEGLGEQFF. The CDR3, as DNA: TGTGCCAGCTCACTAGGGGAGGGATTAGGTGAGCAGTTCTTC. The full variable domain, in which reference TRBV7-4 and TRBJ2-1 provide the parts outside the CDR3, is GAGVSQSPRYKVAKRGRDVALRCDSISGHVTLYWYRQTLGQGSEVLTYSQSDAQRDKSGRPSGRFSAERPERSVSTLKIQRTEQGDSAVYLCASSLGEGLGEQFFGPGTRLTVL.

The chain is built from TRBV24-1 and TRBJ2-3; possible D gene TRBD2, 5 bases. The end of the DNA fits TRBJ2-1 better, so the J call may be wrong. Germline-derived CDR1 and CDR2 are KGHDR and SFDVKD. This CDR3 contains 15 residues. CDR3 bases: TGTGCCACCAGTGATAATAGCGCGAACTACAATGAGCAGTTCTTC. As protein: CATSDNSANYNEQFF.

By share, this clonotype counts as medium-sized (0.01 to 0.1%). CDR3 residues: CASRRQAYNEQFF. The CDR3 coding sequence is TGTGCCAGCCGCAGACAGGCCTACAATGAGCAGTTCTTC. This chain uses TRBV6-1 with TRBJ2-1; TRBD1 might be the D (6 bases). From germline, CDR1 is MNHNS and CDR2 SASEGT. CDR3 length equals 13 residues. Trimming cost V 8 bases and J 2 bases, with 10 bases left between them.

This clonotype is judged medium-sized. The rearrangement joins TRBV7-9 to TRBJ2-1; 8 bases align to TRBD2. The junction had 12 bases not matched to a gene; V was cut back by 5 bases and J by 6 bases. From germline, CDR1 is SEHNR and CDR2 FQNEAQ (reference sequence). This CDR3 spans 16 amino acids. CDR3 sequence: CASSTFRAGGLNEQFF. The CDR3 DNA is TGTGCCAGCAGCACATTCAGGGCGGGAGGACTCAATGAGCAGTTCTTC.

This clonotype was observed a few times. J is TRBJ2-3 and V is TRBV9, with D unresolved. V was clipped by 0 bases and J by 5 bases, with 4 bases between them. Germline-derived CDR1 and CDR2 are SGDLS and YYNGEE. CDR3 length equals 12 residues. The CDR3 protein is CASSVVGDTQYF. In DNA form, the CDR3 reads TGTGCCAGCAGCGTAGTAGGAGATACGCAGTATTTT.

The CDR3 nucleotides are TGTGCCAGCAGCCTTACTATCGCCTGGGTCGGAGAGGAAAAACTGTTTTTT. Translating gives CASSLTIAWVGEEKLFF. The chain has TRBV7-6 and TRBJ1-4; no clear D gene. V lost 5 bases and J 8 bases, leaving 24 bases between the germline ends. The CDR3 is 17 amino acids. Germline V gene sequence: CDR1 SGHVS, CDR2 FNYEAQ.

This clonotype was observed at least ten times. The rearrangement links TRBV6-6 to TRBJ1-2; TRBD1 is a possible D gene (6 bases). The germline V gene has CDR1 MNHNY and CDR2 SVGAGI (reference sequence). Between the trimmed V and J ends, which lost 2 bases and 4 bases, there was a span of 14 bases. The CDR3 contains 15 residues. The CDR3 protein is CASSYGGGAGYGYTF. CDR3 DNA sequence: TGTGCCAGCAGTTACGGTGGGGGCGCAGGCTATGGCTACACCTTC.

The J gene is TRBJ2-5, the V gene TRBV7-9; maybe TRBD1 (6 bases). The CDR3 is 14 amino acids. Germline-derived CDR1 and CDR2 are SEHNR and FQNEAQ (reference sequence). Trimming took 2 bases from V and 4 from J, leaving 11 bases between them. The CDR3 loop is CASSLTRGGETQYF. The CDR3 region has the DNA TGTGCCAGCAGCTTAACCAGGGGCGGAGAGACCCAGTACTTC.

As for this clonotype: Its ends do not fully match the called genes, so a read error is possible. This chain uses TRBV7-2 with TRBJ2-3; D not certain. This CDR3 comprises 14 residues. Germline values: CDR1 SGHTA, CDR2 FQGNSA. CDR3 sequence: CASSLDGSRDTQYF. CDR3 DNA sequence: TGTGCCAGCAGCTTAGATGGTAGCAGAGATACGCAGTATTTT.

Comments on this clonotype: The junction does not match germline at one end; this may be a read error. The chain has TRBV7-9 and TRBJ2-1; TRBD2 is a possible D gene (5 bases). CDR1 SEHNR and CDR2 FQNEAQ come from the germline V gene (reference sequence). CDR3 length: 13 amino acids. DNA for the CDR3: TGTGCCAGCAGCTCCGAAAGCACCGGGGAGCTGTACTTC. This encodes CASSSESTGELYF.

This sequence joins TRBV6-1 and TRBJ2-4; 7 bases match TRBD1. The last part of the DNA fits TRBJ2-5 better; the J call may be wrong. The CDR3 is 15 amino acids. CDR1 MNHNS and CDR2 SASEGT come from the germline V gene. CDR3 protein: CASSEALQGQPTQYF. The CDR3 DNA is TGTGCCAGCAGTGAAGCGCTTCAGGGACAGCCGACCCAGTACTTC.

The rearrangement joins TRBV6-1 to TRBJ2-1; no reliable D call. Trimming pared 2 bases from V and 7 bases from J, leaving 12 bases between. CDR3 length equals 14 residues. Germline CDR1 is MNHNS and CDR2 is SASEGT. This chain's CDR3 is CASSEPWRKNEQFF. The CDR3 nucleotides read TGTGCCAGCAGTGAACCCTGGCGTAAGAATGAGCAGTTCTTC.